One and the same sample provided the 20 T cell receptor beta chains below, sequenced in a study of shared clonotypes between healthy human individuals. This table comes from immunoSEQ multiplex PCR, and its TCRdb copy is limited to in-frame clones, with some not included. The repertoire holds a few million clones, with about 92% as singletons. Specimen: naive CD4+ T cells from PBMCs. Subset given: CD45RA+ positively selected. The receptors were sampled from a man younger than 35 in good health. Some clones in this sample may be carry-over from other donors' samples.

The rearrangement links TRBV19 to TRBJ1-2, with 8 bases that match TRBD1. This CDR3 is built from 15 residues. Germline trimming cut 5 bases from V and 6 bases from J; bases unmatched to any gene: 11. The germline V gene encodes CDR1 LNHDA and CDR2 SQIVND (reference sequence). The CDR3 loop is CASSPETGELDGYTF. CDR3 nucleotides: TGTGCCAGTAGTCCCGAGACAGGGGAGCTTGATGGCTACACCTTC.

The chain joins TRBV28 to TRBJ2-3, with D unclear. Looked up from germline, CDR1 is MDHEN and CDR2 is SYDVKM. The CDR3 sequence is 14 residues long. Between the trimmed V and J ends, which lost 4 bases and 7 bases, there was a span of 15 bases. CDR3 nucleotide sequence: TGTGCCAGCAGTTCCTTTAGTCTTGACAATACGCAGTATTTT. Its protein product is CASSSFSLDNTQYF.

The rearrangement joins TRBV27 to TRBJ1-5; D remains ambiguous. Trimming stripped 0 bases from V and 0 bases from J, with 6 bases between. Per germline, CDR1 MNHEY and CDR2 SMNVEV (reference sequence). CDR3 length: 15 residues. CDR3 sequence (DNA): TGTGCCAGCAGTTTATCCACTTATAGCAATCAGCCCCAGCATTTT. It yields the protein CASSLSTYSNQPQHF.

CDR3 residues: CASSQGQYRQPQHF. The CDR3 coding sequence is TGTGCCAGCAGTCAAGGACAATACAGACAGCCCCAGCATTTT. This sequence joins TRBV28 and TRBJ1-5; TRBD1 might be the D (5 bases). This CDR3 has 14 amino acids. V gave up 5 bases and J gave up 7 bases, with 15 bases separating them. CDR1 and CDR2 from the germline V gene are MDHEN and SYDVKM.

The chain is built from TRBV27 and TRBJ1-5, with a possible D match to TRBD1 (5 bases). This CDR3 region has 19 residues. Germline lookup yields CDR1 MNHEY and CDR2 SMNVEV (reference sequence). The V and J ends lost 1 base and 3 bases respectively, with 22 bases between them. As DNA, the CDR3 is TGTGCCAGCAGTTTATTGGGTCAGGGTTTGGGGTCGAACAATCAGCCCCAGCATTTT. Translating it yields CASSLLGQGLGSNNQPQHF.

The gene calls are TRBV19 and TRBJ2-2, with a tentative D call TRBD1 (6 bases). V lost 5 bases, J lost 2 bases, and 12 bases lay in between. The CDR3 has 15 residues. The germline V gene has CDR1 LNHDA and CDR2 SQIVND (reference sequence). The CDR3 region is CASSPRTANTGELFF. For the CDR3, the DNA is TGTGCCAGTAGTCCACGGACAGCCAACACCGGGGAGCTGTTTTTT. The full variable domain, completed using reference TRBV19 and TRBJ2-2, is DGGITQSPKYLFRKEGQNVTLSCEQNLNHDAMYWYRQDPGQGLRLIYYSQIVNDFQKGDIAEGYSVSREKKESFPLTVTSAQKNPTAFYLCASSPRTANTGELFFGEGSRLTVL.

This sequence joins TRBV6-1 and TRBJ1-1; D not resolved. Between the trimmed V and J ends, which lost 8 bases and 6 bases, there was a span of 22 bases. Germline CDR1 MNHNS, CDR2 SASEGT. This CDR3 has 15 amino acids. The CDR3 DNA is TGTGCCAGCTGGGCGCCAACCGAGGGTACGGCTGAAGCTTTCTTT. Translating gives CASWAPTEGTAEAFF.

The rearrangement links TRBV4-2 to TRBJ2-7, with D perhaps TRBD2 (6 bases). This CDR3 is built from 14 residues. CDR1 is LGHNA, CDR2 YNFKEQ, per germline. Trimming removed 3 bases at V and 3 bases at J, with 12 bases between. The CDR3 region is CASSHTLGGYEQYF. In DNA, the CDR3 is TGTGCCAGCAGCCATACATTGGGGGGCTACGAGCAGTACTTC.

This clone occurred once. This chain links TRBV5-1 with TRBJ2-3; 9 nucleotides match TRBD2. This CDR3 spans 16 amino acids. In germline, CDR1 is SGHRS, CDR2 YFSETQ. V lost 0 bases, J lost 2 bases, and 4 bases stayed unmatched. The CDR3 nucleotides are TGCGCCAGCAGCTTGGTTAGCGGGGGAACCACAGATACGCAGTATTTT. It translates to CASSLVSGGTTDTQYF.

The chain carries TRBV5-1 and TRBJ2-1; TRBD2 matches 12 bases. This CDR3 comprises 15 residues. Germline-derived CDR1 and CDR2 are SGHRS and YFSETQ. V lost 4 bases, J lost 6 bases, and 5 bases stayed unmatched. As DNA, the CDR3 is TGCGCCAGCAGCGCGGCGACTAGCGGGAGCAATGAGCAGTTCTTC. Its protein is CASSAATSGSNEQFF. Filled out from reference TRBV5-1 and TRBJ2-1, the complete variable domain reads KAGVTQTPRYLIKTRGQQVTLSCSPISGHRSVSWYQQTPGQGLQFLFEYFSETQRNKGNFPGRFSGRQFSNSRSEMNVSTLELGDSALYLCASSAATSGSNEQFFGPGTRLTVL.

This chain connects TRBV30 to TRBJ2-5; TRBD2 is a possible D gene (6 bases). The J call may be incorrect, as the DNA end agrees better with TRBJ2-7. The CDR3 is 17 residues long. Germline V gives CDR1 GTSNPN, CDR2 SVGIG (reference sequence). CDR3 DNA: TGTGCCTGGAGTGTGCGGATGGGGACGGGGGTCTCCTACGAGCAGTACTTC. Protein product: CAWSVRMGTGVSYEQYF.

A few counts support this clone. The rearrangement uses TRBV28 and TRBJ1-5; D gene uncertain. This CDR3 spans 16 amino acids. V was pared by 3 bases and J by 2 bases, with 14 bases between. In germline, CDR1 is MDHEN, CDR2 SYDVKM. CDR3 in DNA: TGTGCCAGCAGTTTTATCCAAACCGTAGGCAATCAGCCCCAGCATTTT. This translates into CASSFIQTVGNQPQHF.

The chain couples TRBV7-2 to TRBJ1-5; perhaps TRBD1 as D (6 bases). The CDR3 has 16 amino acids. Germline values: CDR1 SGHTA, CDR2 FQGNSA. Trimming took off 5 bases at V and 3 bases at J, with 17 bases between the two ends. This CDR3 reads CASSPQGSGYNQPQHF. The CDR3 region has the DNA TGTGCCAGCAGCCCGCAGGGGTCCGGATACAATCAGCCCCAGCATTTT.

This clone has more than one count but fewer than ten. Distinct nucleotide sequences in the sample also encode this CDR3. The V call is TRBV9, the J call TRBJ1-1; 9 bases map to TRBD1. Germline V lookup: CDR1 SGDLS, CDR2 YYNGEE. This CDR3 has 15 amino acids. J gave up 2 bases and V 0 bases, and 2 bases lay outside the gene matches. The CDR3 reads CASSVEGQGNTEAFF. The CDR3 nucleotides read TGTGCCAGCAGCGTAGAGGGACAGGGAAACACTGAAGCTTTCTTT. Variable domain in full (rest from reference TRBV9 and TRBJ1-1): DSGVTQTPKHLITATGQRVTLRCSPRSGDLSVYWYQQSLDQGLQFLIQYYNGEERAKGNILERFSAQQFPDLHSELNLSSLELGDSALYFCASSVEGQGNTEAFFGQGTRLTVV.

The V call is TRBV7-9, the J call TRBJ2-3; D is unresolved. CDR1 is SEHNR, CDR2 FQNEAQ, per germline (reference sequence). V lost 6 bases, J lost 6 bases, and 13 bases lay in between. This CDR3 has 13 residues. The CDR3 loop reads CASRPPFEDTQYF. The DNA for the CDR3 is TGTGCCAGCAGACCACCCTTCGAGGATACGCAGTATTTT.

Concerning this clone: The junction and the germline gene differ at one end; a read error may be behind it. The gene calls are TRBV9 and TRBJ2-7, with 10 bases that match TRBD1. Germline V CDR1 and CDR2: SGDLS, YYNGEE. The CDR3 is 14 residues long. The CDR3 DNA reads as TGTGCCAGCAGCGTGACAGGGGGCTCCTCCGAGCAGTACTTC. Translating it yields CASSVTGGSSEQYF. Drawing the rest from reference TRBV9 and TRBJ2-7, the complete variable domain is DSGVTQTPKHLITATGQRVTLRCSPRSGDLSVYWYQQSLDQGLQFLIQYYNGEERAKGNILERFSAQQFPDLHSELNLSSLELGDSALYFCASSVTGGSSEQYFGPGTRLTVT.

The CDR3 region is CASSLQQGTDTQYF. As DNA, the CDR3 is TGTGCCAGCAGTCTCCAACAGGGAACCGATACGCAGTATTTT. The J gene is TRBJ2-3, the V gene TRBV28; perhaps TRBD1 as D (6 bases). The CDR3 consists of 14 residues. Trimming pared 5 bases from V and 6 bases from J, leaving 15 bases between. Looked up from germline, CDR1 is MDHEN and CDR2 is SYDVKM.

The rearrangement joins TRBV5-1 to TRBJ2-1, with 10 bases identical to TRBD2. Per germline, CDR1 SGHRS and CDR2 YFSETQ. The ends lost 4 bases at V and 8 bases at J; junction bases unmatched: 9. The CDR3 extends over 15 amino acids. The CDR3 DNA is TGCGCCAGCAGCGCCCTAGCGGGAGAGGTCTATGAGCAGTTCTTC. Translation gives CASSALAGEVYEQFF.

The chain combines TRBV5-4 with TRBJ2-6; D is possibly TRBD1 or TRBD2 (5 bases each). Germline CDR1 is SGHNT and CDR2 is YYREEE (reference sequence). V dropped 6 bases and J dropped 5 bases, with 15 bases sitting between them. The CDR3 sequence is 15 residues long. As DNA, the CDR3 is TGTGCCAGCACCGAGGGACGCAGCCGGGCCAACGTCCTGACTTTC. It encodes CASTEGRSRANVLTF.

The chain links TRBV5-6 to TRBJ2-1, with 10 bases that match TRBD1. The ends lost 2 bases at V and 8 bases at J; junction bases unmatched: 7. Germline CDR1 SGHDT, CDR2 YYEEEE. This CDR3 comprises 15 residues. The CDR3 nucleotides are TGTGCCAGCAGCTTAGGGACAGGGGAATGGGATGAGCAGTTCTTC. As protein: CASSLGTGEWDEQFF.